This T cell receptor (beta chain) was identified in a study of T cells in Graves' hyperthyroidism and ophthalmopathy. Regions amplified from RNA transcripts were the TCR beta CDR3 regions. HTBI primers were the set used in a first-round RT-PCR of the TCR CDR3. Each CDR3 protein is one row after TCRdb ran MiXCR on the multiplex PCR reads. Seen here are about half a million distinct CDR3 sequences, roughly 25% observed once, and the top ten hold 11%. CDR3 length: 11 amino acids. Germline V gene data show CDR1 as MNHNS and CDR2 as SASEGT. The receptor comes from a woman aged 25-40 years with Graves' ophthalmopathy. Specimen: blood. The chain links TRBV6-1 to TRBJ1-2, with a possible D match to TRBD1 (6 bases). CDR3 residues: CALRGGGGYTF. In DNA, the CDR3 is TGTGCTCTAAGGGGGGGCGGAGGCTACACCTTC.